This paragraph covers one T cell receptor (beta chain) sequence. Its recognized antigen is unknown. Base qualities are not recorded, but no much larger clone differs from it by a single base. These data originate in a study of OX40 agonist ivuxolimab in advanced cancers. Describing the broader study: Ivuxolimab was a fully human IgG2 agonistic monoclonal antibody targeting the costimulatory receptor OX40 (CD134). Patients were allowed to have had prior anti-PD-1, anti-PD-L1 or anti-CTLA-4 therapy, and 30% to 40% of the dose-escalation patients had been treated with checkpoint inhibitors. Among the 50 to 55 dose-escalation patients, about 20 had hepatocellular carcinoma, 15 or so melanoma, 9 renal cell carcinoma and 9 head and neck cancer. In the dose-escalation cohort, 70% to 85% of patients were male, and the mean age was 60 years with a range of roughly 23 to 90. The paper covers the monotherapy dose-escalation part of the phase I ivuxolimab trial, which included N of about 50 patients. Three dose-escalation patients achieved partial responses, one with hepatocellular carcinoma and two with cutaneous melanoma. The point of sequencing TCRbeta in the periphery was to test whether ivuxolimab changed TCR sequence diversity and drove clonal T-cell expansion. Intravenous ivuxolimab was administered to patients every 2 weeks at six dose levels: 0.01, 0.1, 0.3, 1.5, 3 and 10 mg/kg.

The research as a whole found: At doses of 0.1 to 3.0 mg/kg, clonal expansion of both CD4+ and CD8+ blood T cells was observed from baseline to week 6. Low levels of normalized T-cell clonal expansion were also seen in some nonresponding patients. Which antigens the clonally expanded peripheral T cells were specific for was not determined. On average, CD8+ T cells showed more expanded clones than CD4+ T cells after ivuxolimab. In the 0.1-3.0 mg/kg groups, partial responders were among the patients with the lowest normalized peripheral clonal expansion, particularly in CD8+ T cells.

Patients with a history of autoimmune disease or receiving systemic immunosuppression were excluded from the trial. In every dose cohort, peripheral blood was drawn for TCR sequencing at baseline, cycle 4 day 1, and cycle 7 day 1. Samples were obtained from an open-label, multicenter, first-in-human phase I dose-escalation trial of ivuxolimab. The trial enrolled adults with locally advanced or metastatic head and neck squamous cell, hepatocellular, melanoma or renal cell carcinoma. Before TCR sequencing, CD4+ T cells and CD8+ T cells from peripheral blood were sorted into separate populations. Genomic DNA was isolated from the sorted cells so that the TCRbeta CDR3 region could be sequenced. TCRbeta CDR3 regions were sequenced using the immunoSEQ Assay. The table was pulled from immuneACCESS by TCRdb, which kept in-frame rearrangements only. Such tables lose some clones; where checked, under half of the loss comes from unresolved V genes, and the rest has no known cause. The sample has about 58,000 clones on record, over 65% of them singletons. 2.5% to 4% of the sample goes to the ten largest clones.

From its cysteine to its phenylalanine, the CDR3 spans 16 amino acids. Here the CDR3 DNA is all that survives: 48 bases in frame from base 1. The germline V gene gives CDR1 as ENHRY and CDR2 as SYGVKD. V gives up 4 bases and J gives up 2 bases, and the segment between their germline ends measures 16 bases. The sample in question was CD4+ or CD8+ T cells sorted from blood, obtained in a trial of the OX40 agonist ivuxolimab. This clonotype was obtained from an adult with an advanced solid tumor such as melanoma, head and neck, liver or kidney cancer. This chain is built from TRBV10-3 and TRBJ2-3; the D segment cannot be called with confidence. The CDR3 protein sequence reads: CAISGSPVGFTDTQYF. DNA sequence: TGTGCCATCAGTGGCTCTCCTGTCGGGTTCACAGATACGCAGTATTTT.